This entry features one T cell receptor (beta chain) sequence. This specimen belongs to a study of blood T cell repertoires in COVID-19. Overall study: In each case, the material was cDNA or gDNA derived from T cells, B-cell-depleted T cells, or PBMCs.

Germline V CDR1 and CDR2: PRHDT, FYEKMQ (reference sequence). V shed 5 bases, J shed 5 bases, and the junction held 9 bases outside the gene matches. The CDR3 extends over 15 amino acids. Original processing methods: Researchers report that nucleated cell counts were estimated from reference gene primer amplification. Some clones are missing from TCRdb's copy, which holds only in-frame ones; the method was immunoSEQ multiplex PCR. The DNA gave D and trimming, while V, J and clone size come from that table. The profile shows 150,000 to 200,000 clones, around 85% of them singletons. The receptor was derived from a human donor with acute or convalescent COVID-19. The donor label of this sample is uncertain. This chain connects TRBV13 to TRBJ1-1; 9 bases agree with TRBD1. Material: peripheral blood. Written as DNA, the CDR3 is TGTGCCAGCAGCCTCGGGACAGGGCCGGGAACTGAAGCTTTCTTT. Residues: CASSLGTGPGTEAFF.